This T cell receptor (beta chain) was sequenced for a study of T cells in Graves' hyperthyroidism and ophthalmopathy (dated by TCRdb to between 2017 and 2020). Broadly, across the study: Peripheral blood was sampled at the time of initial diagnosis, prior to any treatment. A discovery cohort of about 95 patients, about 44 with Graves' ophthalmopathy and roughly 59 with stable Graves' hyperthyroidism, was used to find distinguishing TCR V-J signatures. An independent validation cohort of fewer than 20 hyperthyroidism patients and 17 patients who later progressed to ophthalmopathy tested prospective prediction of ophthalmopathy. The 100 discovery patients were randomly split 7:3 into training and test sets. Thyroid tissue and blood T-cell repertoires from six or seven Graves' hyperthyroidism patients were also compared in the study. After blood sampling, hyperthyroidism patients were treated with methimazole at a starting dose of 30 mg daily, and ophthalmopathy patients were treated with high-dose intravenous methylprednisolone. The paper describes TCR Vbeta CDR3 sequencing of 120 to 150 peripheral blood samples, made up of under 50 ophthalmopathy patients, over 70 hyperthyroidism patients and 17 progressor patients. What the research found in general, with its limitations: A 13 V-J signature model separated ophthalmopathy from stable hyperthyroidism, with about 90% sensitivity and roughly 84% specificity in cross-validation and 80%/75% in testing. No statistical method was used to set the sample size in advance, and investigators knew the group allocation. Blood samples also contained most of the expanded thyroid clonotypes (frequency above 0.001), which suggests that blood repertoires may reflect thyroid immune responses. In validation, the model predicted progression to ophthalmopathy with over 60% sensitivity and less than 80% specificity, a median of 6.5 months before onset.

V sheds 8 bases and J sheds 3 bases, leaving 10 bases between their ends. In the germline V gene, CDR1 corresponds to MGHDK and CDR2 to SYGVNS. From the cysteine up to the phenylalanine, the CDR3 has a length of 13 residues. Only the CDR3 portion is preserved as DNA: 39 bases, with reading frame beginning at the first base. The TCR beta CDR3 regions were amplified from RNA transcripts. The first round of RT-PCR for the TCR CDR3 was performed with the HTBI primer set and the Qiagen OneStep RT-PCR kit. A second multiplex PCR round built the libraries, followed by size selection and purification. Sequencing of the libraries was done on an Illumina HiSeq2000 using paired-end 100 bp reads. The authors' analysis ran thus. SOAPnuke was used to process the raw data, with reads discarded if the reads contained adapters or uncalled bases, had a mean Phred below 15, or lacked an exact constant-primer or identifier match. COPE v1.2.5 was used to merge high-quality paired reads, and clonotypes were defined as unique nucleotide sequences. MiTCR v1.1 was used to align clonotypes to the IMGT TRBV, TRBD and TRBJ reference segments. The analysis was restricted to V-J combinations with a frequency above 0.0001, which together covered roughly 99% of the repertoires. The TCS score was defined as F50 (clonal expansion) divided by E x V (chaos), with BLOSUM62-based TCRdist calculated between CDR3 peptides within each V-J. Welch's t-statistics and random forest reduced 514 V-J features to fewer than 15, which were used in a naive Bayes classifier (R e1071). Thyroid-blood repertoire similarity was quantified with the Morisita-Horn index. The raw public reads went through TCRdb reprocessing: fastp at Q25, MiXCR clone calling, in-frame beta chains kept. Each record represents a unique CDR3 protein, reported with the most common genes and DNA among its rows. It is TCRdb's table, rather than the study itself, that gives the V and J calls and clone size. This sample has hundreds of thousands of distinct CDR3 sequences in its table, and about two fifths of those were observed once. Of the sample, around 10% falls within the top ten clones.

On this clonotype: The antigen it binds to is not known. A much larger clone sits a single nucleotide away, making a read error possible.

Graves' hyperthyroidism was defined as stable when no progression to ophthalmopathy occurred over 18 months of follow-up. Hyperthyroidism patients were aged 18 to 65 years and newly diagnosed, with disease duration of less than 2 months. Patients with uncontrolled infections, other autoimmune diseases, pregnancy or lactation were excluded. Diagnoses were based on clinical symptoms, serum thyroxine and TRAb, thyroid ultrasound and orbital computed tomography. Ficoll-Paque density gradient centrifugation was used to isolate PBMCs from 8 to 10 ml of fresh peripheral blood. Total RNA was extracted with Trizol reagent, and quality was checked on an Agilent 2100 Bioanalyzer.

The chain is made from TRBV25-1 and TRBJ2-2, and possibly TRBD1, on 6 matching bases. The TCR originated in a man between 18 and 35 years old with Graves' hyperthyroidism. Material for sequencing was blood. For the CDR3, the sequence is CASGGPDTGELFF. In nucleotides, the sequence is TGTGCCAGCGGGGGCCCGGACACCGGGGAGCTGTTTTTT.